The present TCR beta chain was sequenced within a study of blood T cell repertoires in COVID-19. For the study at large: Acute-phase and convalescent COVID-19 samples originated in the United States, Italy and Spain.

The CDR3 runs to 16 residues. Trimming removed 3 bases from V and 8 bases from J; junction bases left unmatched: 14. Germline CDR1 and CDR2: MGHRA and YSYEKL. In the source study's methods: Amplification of reference gene primers was used by the study to estimate nucleated cell counts. Libraries were prepared by immunoSEQ multiplex PCR; TCRdb keeps only in-frame clonotypes and omits some of them. V and J calls and clone size are as listed in that table; D and trimming were resolved from the DNA. The data contain just over 150,000 clones, about four fifths of them singletons. This receptor was identified in a man aged 60-69 years with acute or convalescent COVID-19. The chain joins TRBV4-1 to TRBJ1-2; 8 nucleotides agree with TRBD1. Sequencing input: peripheral blood. CDR3 protein: CASSHGTGREAGGYTF. CDR3 in DNA: TGCGCCAGCAGCCATGGGACAGGTCGAGAGGCTGGCGGCTACACCTTC.